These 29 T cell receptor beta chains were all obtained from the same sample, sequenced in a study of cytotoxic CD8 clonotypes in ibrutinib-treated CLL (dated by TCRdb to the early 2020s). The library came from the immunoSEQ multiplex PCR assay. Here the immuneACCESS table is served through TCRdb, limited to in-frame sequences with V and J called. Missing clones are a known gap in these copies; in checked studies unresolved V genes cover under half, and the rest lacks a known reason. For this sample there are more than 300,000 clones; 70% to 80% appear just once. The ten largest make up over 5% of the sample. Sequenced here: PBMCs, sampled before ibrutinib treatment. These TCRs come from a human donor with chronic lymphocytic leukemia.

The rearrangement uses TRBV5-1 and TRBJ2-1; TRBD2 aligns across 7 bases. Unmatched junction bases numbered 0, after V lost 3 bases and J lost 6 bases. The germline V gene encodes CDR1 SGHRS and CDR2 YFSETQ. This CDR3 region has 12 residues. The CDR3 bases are TGCGCCAGCAGCTCTAGCGGCAATGAGCAGTTCTTC. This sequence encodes CASSSSGNEQFF.

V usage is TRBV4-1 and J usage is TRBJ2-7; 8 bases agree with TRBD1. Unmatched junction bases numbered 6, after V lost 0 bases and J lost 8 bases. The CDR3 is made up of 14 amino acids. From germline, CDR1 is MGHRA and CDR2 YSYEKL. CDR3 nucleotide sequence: TGCGCCAGCAGCCAAGATCAGGGGGCCGTCAAGCAGTACTTC. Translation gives CASSQDQGAVKQYF.

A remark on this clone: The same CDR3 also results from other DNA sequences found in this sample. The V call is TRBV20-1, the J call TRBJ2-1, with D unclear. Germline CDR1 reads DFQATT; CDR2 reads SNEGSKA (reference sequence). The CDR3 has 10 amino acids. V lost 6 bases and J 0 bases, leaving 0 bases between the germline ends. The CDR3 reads CSASYNEQFF. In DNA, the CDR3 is TGCAGTGCCTCCTACAATGAGCAGTTCTTC.

The CDR3 is CASSVGGGLLNTGELFF. As DNA, the CDR3 is TGTGCCAGCAGCGTAGGAGGGGGGCTGCTGAACACCGGGGAGCTGTTTTTT. This chain links TRBV9 with TRBJ2-2, with D possibly called TRBD1 or TRBD2 (6 bases each). This CDR3 spans 17 amino acids. Trimming shortened V by 0 bases and J by 1 base, and 13 bases separated the two germline ends. Germline V gene lookup returns CDR1 SGDLS and CDR2 YYNGEE.

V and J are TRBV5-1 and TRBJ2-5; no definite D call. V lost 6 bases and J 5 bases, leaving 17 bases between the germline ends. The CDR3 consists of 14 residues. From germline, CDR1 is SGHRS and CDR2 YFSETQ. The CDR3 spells CASTEMGSGETQYF. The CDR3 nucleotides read TGCGCCAGCACCGAGATGGGGTCCGGGGAGACCCAGTACTTC. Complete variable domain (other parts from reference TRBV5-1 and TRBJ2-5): KAGVTQTPRYLIKTRGQQVTLSCSPISGHRSVSWYQQTPGQGLQFLFEYFSETQRNKGNFPGRFSGRQFSNSRSEMNVSTLELGDSALYLCASTEMGSGETQYFGPGTRLLVL.

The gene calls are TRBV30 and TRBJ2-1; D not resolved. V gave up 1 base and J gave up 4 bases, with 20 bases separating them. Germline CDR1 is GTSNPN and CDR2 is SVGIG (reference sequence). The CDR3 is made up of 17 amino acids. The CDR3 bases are TGTGCCTGGAGTGCCCTGGGCCATCTCAACCTATACAATGAGCAGTTCTTC. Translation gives CAWSALGHLNLYNEQFF.

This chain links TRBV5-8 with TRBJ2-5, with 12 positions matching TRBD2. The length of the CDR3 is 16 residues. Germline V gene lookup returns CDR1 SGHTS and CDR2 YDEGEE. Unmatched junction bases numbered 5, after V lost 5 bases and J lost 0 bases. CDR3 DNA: TGTGCCAGCAGTACTGGGACTAGCGGGTACCAAGAGACCCAGTACTTC. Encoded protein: CASSTGTSGYQETQYF.

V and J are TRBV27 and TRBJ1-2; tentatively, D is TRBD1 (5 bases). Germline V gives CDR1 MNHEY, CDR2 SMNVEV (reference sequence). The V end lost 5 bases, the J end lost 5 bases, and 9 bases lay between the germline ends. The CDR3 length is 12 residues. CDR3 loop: CASSVGGYGYTF. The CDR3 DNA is TGTGCCAGCAGTGTGGGGGGGTATGGCTACACCTTC.

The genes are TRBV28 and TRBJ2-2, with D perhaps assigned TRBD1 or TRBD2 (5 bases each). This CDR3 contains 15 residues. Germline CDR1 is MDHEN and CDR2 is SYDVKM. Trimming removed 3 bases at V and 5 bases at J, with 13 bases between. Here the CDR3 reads CASSFLGPATGELFF. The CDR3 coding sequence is TGTGCCAGCAGTTTCTTGGGACCCGCAACCGGGGAGCTGTTTTTT. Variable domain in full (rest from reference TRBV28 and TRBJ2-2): DVKVTQSSRYLVKRTGEKVFLECVQDMDHENMFWYRQDPGLGLRLIYFSYDVKMKEKGDIPEGYSVSREKKERFSLILESASTNQTSMYLCASSFLGPATGELFFGEGSRLTVL.

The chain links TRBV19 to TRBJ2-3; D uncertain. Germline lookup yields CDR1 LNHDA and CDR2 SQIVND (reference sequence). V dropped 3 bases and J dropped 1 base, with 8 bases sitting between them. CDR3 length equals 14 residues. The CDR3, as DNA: TGTGCCAGTAGTATTTCGTTTCGCACAGATACGCAGTATTTT. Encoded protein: CASSISFRTDTQYF.

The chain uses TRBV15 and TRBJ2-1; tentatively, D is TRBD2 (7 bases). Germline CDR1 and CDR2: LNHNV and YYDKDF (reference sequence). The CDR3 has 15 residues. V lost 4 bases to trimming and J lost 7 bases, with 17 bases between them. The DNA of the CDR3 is TGTGCCACCAGCATAGATGGGGGGGCGGAGAATGAGCAGTTCTTC. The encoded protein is CATSIDGGAENEQFF. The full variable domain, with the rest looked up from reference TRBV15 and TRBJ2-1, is DAMVIQNPRYQVTQFGKPVTLSCSQTLNHNVMYWYQQKSSQAPKLLFHYYDKDFNNEADTPDNFQSRRPNTSFCFLDIRSPGLGDTAMYLCATSIDGGAENEQFFGPGTRLTVL.

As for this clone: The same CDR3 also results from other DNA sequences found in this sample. CDR3 nucleotide sequence: TGTGCCAGCAGCTTGGGGCTAGCGGGGGATACGCAGTATTTT. Translation gives CASSLGLAGDTQYF. The genes are TRBV5-4 and TRBJ2-3, with 9 nucleotides matching TRBD2. CDR1 and CDR2 (germline): SGHNT, YYREEE (reference sequence). V was pared by 0 bases and J by 6 bases, with 2 bases of the junction left unmatched. The CDR3 is 14 amino acids.

CDR3 in amino acids: CASSEARLAGMSYNEQFF. The DNA of the CDR3 is TGTGCCAGCAGTGAAGCGCGTCTAGCGGGAATGTCCTACAATGAGCAGTTCTTC. The chain employs TRBV2 and TRBJ2-1, with TRBD2 identical over 9 bases. The CDR3 sequence is 18 residues long. Germline assignment: CDR1 SNHLY and CDR2 FYNNEI. The V and J ends lost 0 bases and 1 base, in that order; junction bases with no gene match: 7. The variable domain in full, with the rest retrieved from reference TRBV2 and TRBJ2-1, is EPEVTQTPSHQVTQMGQEVILRCVPISNHLYFYWYRQILGQKVEFLVSFYNNEISEKSEIFDDQFSVERPDGSNFTLKIRSTKLEDSAMYFCASSEARLAGMSYNEQFFGPGTRLTVL.

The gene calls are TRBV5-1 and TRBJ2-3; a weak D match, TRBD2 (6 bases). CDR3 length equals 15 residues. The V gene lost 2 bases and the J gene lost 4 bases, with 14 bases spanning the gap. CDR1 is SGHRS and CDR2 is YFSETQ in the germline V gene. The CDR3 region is CASSLAGLGADTQYF. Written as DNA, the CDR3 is TGCGCCAGCAGCTTAGCGGGTCTGGGGGCAGATACGCAGTATTTT.

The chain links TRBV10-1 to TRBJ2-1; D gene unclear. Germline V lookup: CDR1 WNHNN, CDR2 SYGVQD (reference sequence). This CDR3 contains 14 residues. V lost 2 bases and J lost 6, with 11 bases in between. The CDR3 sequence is CASSETVTGNEQFF. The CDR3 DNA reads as TGCGCCAGCAGTGAGACAGTTACTGGCAATGAGCAGTTCTTC.

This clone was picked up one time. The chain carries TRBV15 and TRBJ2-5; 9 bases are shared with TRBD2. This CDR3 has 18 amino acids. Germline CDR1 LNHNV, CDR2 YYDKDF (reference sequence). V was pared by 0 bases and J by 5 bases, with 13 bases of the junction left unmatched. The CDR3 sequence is CATSRDRRAGGLRETQYF. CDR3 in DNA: TGTGCCACCAGCAGAGATCGGAGGGCGGGAGGGCTACGGGAGACCCAGTACTTC.

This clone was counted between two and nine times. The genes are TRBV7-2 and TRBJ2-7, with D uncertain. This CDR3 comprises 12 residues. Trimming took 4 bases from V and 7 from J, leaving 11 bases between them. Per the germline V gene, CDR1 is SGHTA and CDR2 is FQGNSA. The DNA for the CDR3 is TGTGCCAGCAGCTCCATATTAGGGGAGCAGTACTTC. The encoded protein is CASSSILGEQYF.

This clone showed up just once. The CDR3 sequence is CASSQDWQYPYEQYF. The CDR3 nucleotides read TGTGCCAGCAGCCAAGATTGGCAGTACCCCTACGAGCAGTACTTC. The chain links TRBV4-2 to TRBJ2-7; D uncertain. Germline V lookup: CDR1 LGHNA, CDR2 YNFKEQ. There are 15 residues in the CDR3. Trimming removed 0 bases at V and 2 bases at J, with 11 bases between.

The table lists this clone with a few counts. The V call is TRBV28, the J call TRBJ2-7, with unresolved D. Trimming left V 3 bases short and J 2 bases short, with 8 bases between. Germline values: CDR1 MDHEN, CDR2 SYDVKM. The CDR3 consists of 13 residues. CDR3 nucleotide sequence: TGTGCCAGCAGTTTGGTAGGCCCCTACGAGCAGTACTTC. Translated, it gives CASSLVGPYEQYF.

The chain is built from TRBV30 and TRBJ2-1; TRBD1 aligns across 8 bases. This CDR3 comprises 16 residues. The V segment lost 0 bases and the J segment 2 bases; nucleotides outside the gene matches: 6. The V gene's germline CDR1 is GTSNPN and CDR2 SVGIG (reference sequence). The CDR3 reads CAWSVSGGLPYNEQFF. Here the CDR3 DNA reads TGTGCCTGGAGTGTATCAGGGGGCTTACCCTACAATGAGCAGTTCTTC.

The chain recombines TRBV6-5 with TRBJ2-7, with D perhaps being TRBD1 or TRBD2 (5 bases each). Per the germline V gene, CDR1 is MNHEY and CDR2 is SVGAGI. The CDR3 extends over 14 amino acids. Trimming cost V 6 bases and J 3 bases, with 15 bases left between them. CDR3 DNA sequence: TGTGCCAGCAGGGTCCCCGGGACGATCTACGAGCAGTACTTC. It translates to CASRVPGTIYEQYF.

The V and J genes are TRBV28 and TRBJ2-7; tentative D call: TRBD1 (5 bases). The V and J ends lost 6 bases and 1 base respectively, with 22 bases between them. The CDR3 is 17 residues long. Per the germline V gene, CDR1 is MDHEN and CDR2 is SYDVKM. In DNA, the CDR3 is TGTGCCAGCAGCGACCGTCGATGGGGCAGGGCGTCCTACGAGCAGTACTTC. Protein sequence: CASSDRRWGRASYEQYF.

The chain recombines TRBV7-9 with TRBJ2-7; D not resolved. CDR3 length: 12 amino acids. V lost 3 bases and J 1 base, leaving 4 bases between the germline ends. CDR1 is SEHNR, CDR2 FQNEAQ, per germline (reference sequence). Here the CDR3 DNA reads TGTGCCAGCAGCTTTACTTCCTACGAGCAGTACTTC. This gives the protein CASSFTSYEQYF.

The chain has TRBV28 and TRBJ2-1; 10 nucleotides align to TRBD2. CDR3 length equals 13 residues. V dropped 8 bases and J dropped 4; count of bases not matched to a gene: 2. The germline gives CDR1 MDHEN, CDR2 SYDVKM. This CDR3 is CASSLAGYNEQFF. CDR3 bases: TGTGCCAGCTCACTAGCGGGGTACAATGAGCAGTTCTTC.

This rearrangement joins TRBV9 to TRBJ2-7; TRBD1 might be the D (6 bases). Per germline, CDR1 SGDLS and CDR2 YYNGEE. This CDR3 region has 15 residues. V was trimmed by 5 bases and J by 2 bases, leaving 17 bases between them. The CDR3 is CASSAGTITTYEQYF. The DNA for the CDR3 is TGTGCCAGCAGTGCCGGGACAATCACGACCTACGAGCAGTACTTC.

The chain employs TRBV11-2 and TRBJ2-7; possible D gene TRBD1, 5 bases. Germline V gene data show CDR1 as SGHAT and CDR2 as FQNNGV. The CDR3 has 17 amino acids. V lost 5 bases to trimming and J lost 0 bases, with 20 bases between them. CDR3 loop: CASSHNRGTKNSYEQYF. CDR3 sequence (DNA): TGTGCCAGCAGCCACAATAGGGGTACTAAAAACTCCTACGAGCAGTACTTC.

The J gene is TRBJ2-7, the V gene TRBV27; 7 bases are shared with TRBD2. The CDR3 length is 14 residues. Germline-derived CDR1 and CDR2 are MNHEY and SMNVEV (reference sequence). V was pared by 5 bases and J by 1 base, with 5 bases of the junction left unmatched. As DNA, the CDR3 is TGTGCCAGCAGTCAGGGACTACATTCCTACGAGCAGTACTTC. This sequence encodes CASSQGLHSYEQYF.

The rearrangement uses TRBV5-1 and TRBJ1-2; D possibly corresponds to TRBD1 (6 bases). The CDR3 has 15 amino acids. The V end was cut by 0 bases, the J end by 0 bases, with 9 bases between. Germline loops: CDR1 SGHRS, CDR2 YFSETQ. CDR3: CASSLGQASNYGYTF. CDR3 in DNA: TGCGCCAGCAGCTTGGGACAGGCCTCTAACTATGGCTACACCTTC.

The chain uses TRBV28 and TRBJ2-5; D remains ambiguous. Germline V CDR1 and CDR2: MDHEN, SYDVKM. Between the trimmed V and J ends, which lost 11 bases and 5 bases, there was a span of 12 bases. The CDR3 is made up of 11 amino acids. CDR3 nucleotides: TGTGCCTCCCGAGTGTCGGAGACCCAGTACTTC. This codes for CASRVSETQYF.